This T cell receptor (beta chain) was retrieved from a study of cytomegalovirus exposure and HLA in healthy donors. Points from the study as a whole: A later analysis found TCR association rates differed by HLA locus, highest for DRB1 and lowest for HLA-C. Reportedly, diagnosis of cytomegalovirus status by the classifier showed high specificity and sensitivity. Later, an analysis found that common viral pathogens appeared to be linked with several of the most significant clusters. A few V segments could not be told apart, such as TRBV6-2 and TRBV6-3, and were left out.

CDR1 is MGHRA, CDR2 YSYEKL, per germline. This CDR3 spans 16 amino acids. V shed 3 bases, J shed 3 bases, and the junction held 5 bases outside the gene matches. Use of 60 Vbeta and 13 Jbeta primers characterized the PCR. Sequencing was performed with immunoSEQ multiplex PCR; in TCRdb, only in-frame clones are kept and a portion is missing. The sample gives about 14,000 clones, less than 75% of which show up once; approximately 17% is in the top ten. For this clone: Its antigen is undetermined.

The sequenced sample was PBMCs. The receptor's source is a woman in her forties or fifties in good health and CMV-seropositive. V usage is TRBV4-1 and J usage is TRBJ2-2; the match to TRBD1 covers 9 bases. CDR3 DNA sequence: TGCGCCAGCAGCCAGGAACGGACAGGGGACACCGGGGAGCTGTTTTTT. Its protein is CASSQERTGDTGELFF.